A single sample is the source of the 7 T cell receptor beta chains below, sequenced in a study of Ad26.COV2.S vaccination and SARS-CoV-2 variants (dated by TCRdb to about 2021). Receptor libraries were prepared by the immunoSEQ multiplex PCR assay. Sourced from immuneACCESS, this table was stored by TCRdb with only in-frame sequences that have V and J called. A share of the clones is absent; for the studies checked, an unresolved V gene accounts for under half, and the remainder has no known explanation. This sample is represented by some 390,000 clones; about nine tenths of them were singletons. The ten top clones hold approximately 3.7% of the sample. The sample's treatment or condition label, decoded: about 20 received Ad26.COV2.S at low or high dose, single or two shots; about 5 received placebo; per-sample allocation not given. Repertoires of vaccine and placebo recipients were sequenced from samples collected on day 63 after the first injection.

The specimen comprised peripheral blood, sampled in a trial of Ad26.COV2.S vaccine versus placebo. The source is a person between 18 and 65 years old who received the Ad26.COV2.S COVID-19 vaccine or a placebo.

The V gene is TRBV30, the J gene TRBJ1-2, with D perhaps TRBD1 (5 bases). V was pared by 0 bases and J by 3 bases, with 8 bases between. Germline lookup yields CDR1 GTSNPN and CDR2 SVGIG (reference sequence). The CDR3 spans 13 residues. The DNA for the CDR3 is TGTGCCTGGAGTGTACGGGGGTACTATGGCTACACCTTC. This encodes CAWSVRGYYGYTF.

The chain has TRBV6-4 and TRBJ1-5; D is ambiguous. The CDR3 runs 17 residues. V dropped 3 bases and J dropped 1 base, with 16 bases sitting between them. The V gene's germline CDR1 is MRHNA and CDR2 SNTAGT. In nucleotides, the CDR3 is TGTGCCAGCAGTGATCGGTCCCCCTCGGGGAGCAATCAGCCCCAGCATTTT. Amino acid sequence: CASSDRSPSGSNQPQHF.

The rearrangement joins TRBV7-2 to TRBJ2-7; possible D gene TRBD1, 6 bases. The germline V and J ends were trimmed by 2 bases and 0 bases, with 8 bases remaining between them. The germline V gene has CDR1 SGHTA and CDR2 FQGNSA. CDR3 length: 14 residues. CDR3 amino acids: CASSLRGGSYEQYF. The DNA of the CDR3 is TGTGCCAGCAGCTTAAGAGGGGGCTCCTACGAGCAGTACTTC.

The J gene is TRBJ1-6, the V gene TRBV2; D gene unclear. The germline CDR1 and CDR2 sequences are SNHLY and FYNNEI. CDR3 size: 15 residues. The germline V and J ends were trimmed by 4 bases and 3 bases, with 10 bases remaining between them. CDR3 region: CASSVATDYNSPLHF. The CDR3, as DNA: TGTGCCAGCAGTGTCGCTACAGACTATAATTCACCCCTCCACTTT. The entire variable domain, with the rest obtained from reference TRBV2 and TRBJ1-6, is as follows: EPEVTQTPSHQVTQMGQEVILRCVPISNHLYFYWYRQILGQKVEFLVSFYNNEISEKSEIFDDQFSVERPDGSNFTLKIRSTKLEDSAMYFCASSVATDYNSPLHFGNGTRLTVT.

This rearrangement joins TRBV2 to TRBJ1-6, with 8 nucleotides matching TRBD1. Germline CDR1 is SNHLY and CDR2 is FYNNEI. The CDR3 is 15 residues long. V was pared by 7 bases and J by 5 bases, with 7 bases of the junction left unmatched. The CDR3 DNA sequence: TGTGCCAGCACCCGACAGGGGCCGGATAATTCACCCCTCCACTTT. Amino acid sequence: CASTRQGPDNSPLHF.

This clone was observed a single time. The V call is TRBV19, the J call TRBJ2-7, with 8 bases that match TRBD2. Germline V gene data show CDR1 as LNHDA and CDR2 as SQIVND (reference sequence). This CDR3 contains 16 residues. J was trimmed by 7 bases and V by 6 bases; bases with no gene match: 17. CDR3 loop: CASSQPGGSSVLEQYF. DNA of the CDR3: TGTGCCAGTAGCCAACCGGGGGGGAGTTCGGTCCTGGAGCAGTACTTC.

This chain uses TRBV7-8 with TRBJ2-5; no definite D call. CDR3 length: 13 residues. Germline V gene sequence: CDR1 SGHVS, CDR2 FQNEAQ. The V and J ends lost 5 bases and 4 bases respectively, with 11 bases between them. CDR3 in amino acids: CASSPLWRETQYF. The CDR3 region has the DNA TGTGCCAGCAGCCCCCTATGGCGAGAGACCCAGTACTTC.